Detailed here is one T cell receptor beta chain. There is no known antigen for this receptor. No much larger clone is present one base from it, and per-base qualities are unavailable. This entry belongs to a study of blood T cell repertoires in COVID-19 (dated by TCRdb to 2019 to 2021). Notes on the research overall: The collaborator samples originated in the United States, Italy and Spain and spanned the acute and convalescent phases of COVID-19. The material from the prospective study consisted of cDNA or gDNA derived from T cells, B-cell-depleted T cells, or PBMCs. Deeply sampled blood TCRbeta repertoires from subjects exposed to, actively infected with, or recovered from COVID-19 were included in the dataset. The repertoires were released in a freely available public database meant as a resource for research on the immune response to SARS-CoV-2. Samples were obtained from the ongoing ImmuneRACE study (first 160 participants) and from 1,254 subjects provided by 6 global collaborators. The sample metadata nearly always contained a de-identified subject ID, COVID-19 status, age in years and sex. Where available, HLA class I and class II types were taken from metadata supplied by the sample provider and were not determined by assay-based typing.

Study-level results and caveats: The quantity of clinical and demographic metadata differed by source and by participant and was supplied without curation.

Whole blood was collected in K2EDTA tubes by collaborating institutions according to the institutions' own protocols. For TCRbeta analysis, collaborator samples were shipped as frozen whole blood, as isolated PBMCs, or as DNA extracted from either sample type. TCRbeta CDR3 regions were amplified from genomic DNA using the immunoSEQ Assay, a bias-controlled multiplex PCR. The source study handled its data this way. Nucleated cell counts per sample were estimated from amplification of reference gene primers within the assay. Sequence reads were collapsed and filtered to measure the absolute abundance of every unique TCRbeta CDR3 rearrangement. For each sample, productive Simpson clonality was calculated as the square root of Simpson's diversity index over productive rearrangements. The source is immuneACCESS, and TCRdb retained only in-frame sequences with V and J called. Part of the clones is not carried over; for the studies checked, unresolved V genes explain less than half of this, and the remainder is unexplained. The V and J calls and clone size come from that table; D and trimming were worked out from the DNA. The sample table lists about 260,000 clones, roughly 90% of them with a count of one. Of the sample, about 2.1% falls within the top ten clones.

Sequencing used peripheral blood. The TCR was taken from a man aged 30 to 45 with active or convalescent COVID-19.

The CDR3 has the sequence CAWSVEDSGNTIYF. The bases are TGTGCCTGGAGTGTAGAGGACTCTGGAAACACCATATATTTT. The chain is made from TRBV30 and TRBJ1-3; the D gene cannot be named for sure. CDR1 and CDR2 (GTSNPN, SVGIG) derive from the germline V gene (reference sequence). The CDR3 covers 14 residues, taking in both the cysteine and the phenylalanine. Only the CDR3 portion is preserved as DNA: 42 bases, with reading frame beginning at the first base. A distance of 6 bases separates the germline ends of V and J, which lose 0 bases and 0 bases respectively.